This section outlines one T cell receptor (beta chain) sequence together with its context. The antigen remains undetermined. The data were obtained in a study of brain metastases from non-small cell lung cancer. Study-level results: In 60% to 70% of brain metastases, T-cell clones were expanded compared with matched primary tumors. Fewer infiltrating T cells were found in brain metastases than primaries. TCR repertoires overlapped largely between brain metastases and matched primaries.

The protocol was immunoSEQ multiplex PCR, while the TCRdb copy is restricted to in-frame clones and leaves out a portion. The table includes about 1,800 clones, approximately 80% detected once. CDR1 and CDR2 from the germline V gene are SGHTA and FQGNSA. V was trimmed by 5 bases and J by 1 base, leaving 7 bases between them. The CDR3 has 13 amino acids. Sequenced material: primary lung tumor tissue. The rearrangement uses TRBV7-2 and TRBJ2-3; D call uncertain. The receptor was derived from a donor over 35 with non-small cell lung cancer. CDR3: CASSPKGTDTQYF. The CDR3 DNA follows: TGTGCCAGCAGCCCCAAGGGCACAGATACGCAGTATTTT.